The 10 T cell receptor beta chains given below trace back to one sample, sequenced in a study of blood T cell repertoires in COVID-19. Repertoires were generated with immunoSEQ multiplex PCR, while TCRdb's copy carries only in-frame clones and drops some. Of some 110,000 clones listed, around 90% are singletons. Source material: peripheral blood. The receptors shown here come from a human donor in a cohort sampled during active COVID-19.

The V and J genes are TRBV13 and TRBJ2-5, with TRBD2 identical over 8 bases. V shed 2 bases and J 1 base; nucleotides not matched to a gene: 0. Germline assignment: CDR1 PRHDT and CDR2 FYEKMQ (reference sequence). The CDR3 is 14 residues long. The CDR3 loop is CASSLRGGQETQYF. The DNA for the CDR3 is TGTGCCAGCAGCTTACGGGGGGGCCAAGAGACCCAGTACTTC.

This chain uses TRBV7-2 with TRBJ2-5; TRBD1 is a possible D gene (8 bases). The CDR3 is made up of 14 amino acids. The V end lost 4 bases, the J end lost 5 bases, and 14 bases lay between the germline ends. Germline V gene sequence: CDR1 SGHTA, CDR2 FQGNSA. CDR3 DNA: TGTGCCAGCAGCTCCACAGGGGGAGGGGAGACCCAGTACTTC. This translates into CASSSTGGGETQYF.

V and J are TRBV4-3 and TRBJ1-1, with 8 nucleotides matching TRBD1. The trim removed 4 bases at V and 6 bases at J, leaving 7 bases unmatched. CDR3 size: 14 residues. Germline CDR1 LGHNA, CDR2 YSLEER. In nucleotides, the CDR3 is TGCGCCAGCAGCCCCTACAGGGGGAGATCTGAAGCTTTCTTT. Translation: CASSPYRGRSEAFF.

This sequence joins TRBV7-9 and TRBJ1-1; D gene uncertain. Per germline, CDR1 SEHNR and CDR2 FQNEAQ (reference sequence). The CDR3 contains 14 residues. V lost 3 bases, J lost 0 bases, and 8 bases lay in between. The CDR3 sequence is CASSFTYMNTEAFF. The CDR3 nucleotides are TGTGCCAGCAGCTTTACATACATGAACACTGAAGCTTTCTTT.

V is TRBV28 and J is TRBJ2-1; the match to TRBD1 covers 9 bases. Germline V gene lookup returns CDR1 MDHEN and CDR2 SYDVKM. The J segment lost 7 bases and the V segment lost 4 bases, leaving 8 bases of the junction unmatched. There are 15 residues in the CDR3. The CDR3 spells CASSSSGTGWNEQFF. DNA for the CDR3: TGTGCCAGCAGTTCTTCCGGGACAGGGTGGAATGAGCAGTTCTTC.

The V call is TRBV3-1 (or the pseudogene TRBV3-2), the J call TRBJ2-2; 9 positions agree with TRBD2. The germline CDR1 and CDR2 sequences are LGHDT and YNNKEL (reference sequence). CDR3 size: 13 residues. The J segment lost 7 bases and the V segment lost 6 bases, leaving 3 bases of the junction unmatched. CDR3 in amino acids: CASSLAGDGELFF. CDR3 coding DNA: TGTGCCAGCAGTTTAGCGGGGGACGGGGAGCTGTTTTTT.

The CDR3 reads CASSLAGRQPQHF. DNA for the CDR3: TGTGCCAGCAGTTTAGCGGGTCGGCAGCCCCAGCATTTT. The chain recombines TRBV6-5 with TRBJ1-5; D gene uncertain. V was trimmed by 4 bases and J by 7 bases, leaving 11 bases between them. The CDR3 is 13 residues long. The V gene's germline CDR1 is MNHEY and CDR2 SVGAGI.

The chain joins TRBV28 to TRBJ2-7, with TRBD2 identical over 11 bases. The germline V gene encodes CDR1 MDHEN and CDR2 SYDVKM. This CDR3 contains 16 residues. The V and J ends lost 2 bases and 4 bases, in that order; junction bases with no gene match: 7. The CDR3 DNA sequence: TGTGCCAGCAGTTTACCCAATAGCGGGAGGGCTTACGAGCAGTACTTC. It specifies CASSLPNSGRAYEQYF.

CDR3 loop: CAWTSGHQETQYF. The CDR3 nucleotides read TGTGCCTGGACTAGCGGGCACCAAGAGACCCAGTACTTC. The chain has TRBV30 and TRBJ2-5, with 8 bases lining up with TRBD2. The germline V gene has CDR1 GTSNPN and CDR2 SVGIG (reference sequence). V dropped 4 bases and J dropped 0; count of bases not matched to a gene: 1. The CDR3 extends over 13 amino acids.

The V gene is TRBV7-9, the J gene TRBJ1-2; maybe TRBD1 (5 bases). CDR1 is SEHNR, CDR2 FQNEAQ, per germline (reference sequence). With 7 bases removed from V and 2 bases from J, the gap between germline ends came to 26 bases. The CDR3 length is 18 residues. The CDR3 DNA follows: TGTGCCAGCACCCCTGAAAAGGGCCAGGGATTGGGGAACTATGGCTACACCTTC. It is translated as CASTPEKGQGLGNYGYTF.